Following are 12 T cell receptor beta chains from one sample sequenced in a study of response to subunit inactivated influenza vaccine (dated by TCRdb to 2017 to 2018). Library preparation employed RT-PCR. Sequencing was performed on an Illumina HiSeq 2500. The raw public reads went through TCRdb reprocessing: fastp at Q25, MiXCR clone calling, in-frame beta chains kept. Each entry is one CDR3 protein sequence, shown with its most common DNA and genes. Here the sample has hundreds of thousands of distinct CDR3 sequences; approximately 15% occur a single time. The biggest ten clones account for less than 9% of the sample. The source material was PBMCs from blood, sampled 14 to 15 days before vaccination. Every receptor here comes from a man aged 45-65 years who received an inactivated influenza vaccine. Donor details come from another sample of the same person, matched by shared clones.

This clonotype has just a few counts. The chain carries TRBV7-2 and TRBJ2-4; D not resolved. Per germline, CDR1 SGHTA and CDR2 FQGNSA. V lost 1 base, J lost 3 bases, and 16 bases lay in between. The CDR3 has 17 residues. CDR3 sequence reads: CASSLVEAGWGKNIQYF. For the CDR3, the DNA is TGTGCCAGCAGCTTAGTAGAGGCAGGATGGGGCAAAAACATTCAGTACTTC.

A few counts support this clonotype. The chain is built from TRBV7-2 and TRBJ2-3, with D perhaps TRBD1 (6 bases). CDR1 is SGHTA, CDR2 FQGNSA, per germline. V was pared by 11 bases and J by 0 bases, with 15 bases between. The CDR3 is made up of 14 amino acids. The CDR3 reads CASRAGVSTDTQYF. The CDR3 nucleotides are TGTGCCTCCCGGGCAGGGGTTAGCACAGATACGCAGTATTTT.

The table lists this clonotype with a few counts. V gene TRBV29-1 combines with J gene TRBJ2-2, with no clear D. Trimming removed 1 base at V and 0 bases at J, with 3 bases between. CDR3 length: 13 amino acids. The germline CDR1 and CDR2 sequences are SQVTM and ANQGSEA. The CDR3 reads CSVEGSNTGELFF. CDR3 coding DNA: TGCAGCGTTGAAGGGTCGAACACCGGGGAGCTGTTTTTT.

This clonotype was found a few times. The gene calls are TRBV5-5 and TRBJ2-1, with TRBD2 matching over 15 bases. The CDR3 contains 15 residues. Germline CDR1 SGHKS, CDR2 YYEKEE (reference sequence). The junction had 3 bases not matched to a gene; V was cut back by 2 bases and J by 9 bases. The CDR3 region is CASSFGLAGGAEQFF. The CDR3 DNA reads TGTGCCAGCAGCTTCGGACTAGCGGGAGGGGCTGAGCAGTTCTTC.

There are many counts of this clonotype. The limits of the CDR3 on the DNA are not certain, so only TCRdb's listed CDR3 is given. The gene calls are TRBV6-1 and TRBJ1-1. Germline CDR1 reads MNHNS; CDR2 reads SASEGT. Including both end residues, the CDR3 is 13 amino acids long. This CDR3 reads CASSTVFGSEAFF.

This clonotype was seen many times. The chain couples TRBV9 to TRBJ2-4, with D unresolved. Germline V gene lookup returns CDR1 SGDLS and CDR2 YYNGEE. V gave up 1 base and J gave up 5 bases, with 7 bases separating them. The CDR3 sequence is 13 residues long. The CDR3 nucleotides read TGTGCCAGCAGCGTAAGCCTCGAAAACATTCAGTACTTC. It yields the protein CASSVSLENIQYF.

The sample holds a few counts of this clonotype. V usage is TRBV20-1 and J usage is TRBJ2-1; 10 bases line up with TRBD1. Per germline, CDR1 DFQATT and CDR2 SNEGSKA (reference sequence). V shed 5 bases and J 1 base; nucleotides not matched to a gene: 8. The CDR3 extends over 16 amino acids. CDR3 DNA: TGCAGTGCTCCGAACCGGGACAGGGGTTCCTACAATGAGCAGTTCTTC. Protein: CSAPNRDRGSYNEQFF.

The sample holds a few counts of this clonotype. CDR3 in amino acids: CASSQLPVGDEQYF. The CDR3, as DNA: TGTGCCAGCAGCCAGTTGCCCGTTGGCGACGAGCAGTACTTC. V is TRBV6-1 and J is TRBJ2-7, with D hard to call. From germline, CDR1 is MNHNS and CDR2 SASEGT. CDR3 length: 14 amino acids. Trimming took 6 bases from V and 5 from J, leaving 17 bases between them.

The chain has TRBV11-2 and TRBJ2-1; TRBD2 is a possible D gene (7 bases). The CDR3 has 16 residues. Between the trimmed V and J ends, which lost 5 bases and 9 bases, there was a span of 23 bases. From germline, CDR1 is SGHAT and CDR2 FQNNGV. The CDR3 DNA sequence: TGTGCCAGCAGCCTGCATGAAGGGGGGGTTACAACTGAGCAGTTCTTC. Its translation is CASSLHEGGVTTEQFF.

This clonotype showed up just a few times. The rearrangement uses TRBV5-1 and TRBJ2-7, with D tentatively TRBD2 (6 bases). The CDR3 is 15 residues long. The germline gives CDR1 SGHRS, CDR2 YFSETQ. V gave up 1 base and J gave up 0 bases, with 11 bases separating them. CDR3 DNA sequence: TGCGCCAGCAGCTTGATGACGGGAGTCTCCTACGAGCAGTACTTC. It translates to CASSLMTGVSYEQYF.

This clonotype was counted between two and nine times. This chain connects TRBV28 to TRBJ2-7, with D hard to call. Trimming shortened V by 3 bases and J by 4 bases, and 16 bases separated the two germline ends. This CDR3 has 15 amino acids. The germline gives CDR1 MDHEN, CDR2 SYDVKM. The DNA for the CDR3 is TGTGCCAGCAGTTTTTATCGAGTTAACGGGTACGAGCAGTACTTC. Translation: CASSFYRVNGYEQYF.

The chain employs TRBV28 and TRBJ1-5; D is undetermined. CDR3 length: 13 amino acids. Trimming pared 2 bases from V and 6 bases from J, leaving 8 bases between. Germline CDR1 is MDHEN and CDR2 is SYDVKM. CDR3 sequence reads: CASSLVTAQPQHF. In nucleotides, the CDR3 is TGTGCCAGCAGTTTAGTCACGGCTCAGCCCCAGCATTTT.